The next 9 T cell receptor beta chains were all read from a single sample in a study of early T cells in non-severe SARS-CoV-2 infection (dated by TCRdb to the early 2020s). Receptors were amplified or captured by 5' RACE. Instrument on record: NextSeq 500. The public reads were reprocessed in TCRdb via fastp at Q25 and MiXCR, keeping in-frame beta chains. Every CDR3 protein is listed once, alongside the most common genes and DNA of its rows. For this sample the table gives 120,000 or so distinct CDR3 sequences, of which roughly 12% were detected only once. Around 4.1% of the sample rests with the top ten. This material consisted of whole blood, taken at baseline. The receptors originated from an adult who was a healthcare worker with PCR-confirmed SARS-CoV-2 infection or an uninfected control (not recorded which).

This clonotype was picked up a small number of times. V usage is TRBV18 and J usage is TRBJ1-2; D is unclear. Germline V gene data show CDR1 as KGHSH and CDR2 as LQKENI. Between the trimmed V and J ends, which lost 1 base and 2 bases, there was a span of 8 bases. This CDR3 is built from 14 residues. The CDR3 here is CASSPLLTNYGYTF. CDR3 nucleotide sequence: TGTGCCAGCTCACCACTCCTGACCAACTATGGCTACACCTTC.

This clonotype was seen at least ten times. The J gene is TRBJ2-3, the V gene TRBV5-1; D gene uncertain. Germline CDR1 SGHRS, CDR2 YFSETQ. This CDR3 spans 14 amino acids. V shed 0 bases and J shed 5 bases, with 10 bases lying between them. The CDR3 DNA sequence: TGCGCCAGCAGCTTGGGGTCCCTTGGAGATACGCAGTATTTT. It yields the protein CASSLGSLGDTQYF.

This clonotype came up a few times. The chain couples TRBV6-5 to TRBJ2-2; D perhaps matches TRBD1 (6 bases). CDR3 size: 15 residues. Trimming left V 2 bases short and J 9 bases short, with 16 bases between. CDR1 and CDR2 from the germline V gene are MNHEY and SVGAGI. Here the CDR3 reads CASSYAYGGRRELFF. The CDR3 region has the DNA TGTGCCAGCAGTTACGCTTATGGGGGCAGAAGGGAGCTGTTTTTT.

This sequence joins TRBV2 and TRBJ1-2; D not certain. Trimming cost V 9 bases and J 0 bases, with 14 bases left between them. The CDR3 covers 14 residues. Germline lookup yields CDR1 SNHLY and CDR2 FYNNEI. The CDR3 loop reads CASARDAANYGYTF. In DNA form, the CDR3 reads TGTGCCAGTGCCCGAGACGCAGCTAACTATGGCTACACCTTC.

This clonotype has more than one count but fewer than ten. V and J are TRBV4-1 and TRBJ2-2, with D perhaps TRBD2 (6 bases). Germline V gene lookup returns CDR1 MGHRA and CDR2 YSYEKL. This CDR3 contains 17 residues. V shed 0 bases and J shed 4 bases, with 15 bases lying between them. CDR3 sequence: CASSQERGEVGTGELFF. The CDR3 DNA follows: TGCGCCAGCAGCCAAGAACGAGGGGAGGTTGGCACCGGGGAGCTGTTTTTT.

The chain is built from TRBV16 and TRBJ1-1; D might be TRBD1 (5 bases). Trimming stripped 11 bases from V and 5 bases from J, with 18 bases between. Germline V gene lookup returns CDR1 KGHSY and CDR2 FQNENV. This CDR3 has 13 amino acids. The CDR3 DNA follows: TGTGCCTCCCTGGGAAAGGGACGGACTGAAGCTTTCTTT. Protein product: CASLGKGRTEAFF.

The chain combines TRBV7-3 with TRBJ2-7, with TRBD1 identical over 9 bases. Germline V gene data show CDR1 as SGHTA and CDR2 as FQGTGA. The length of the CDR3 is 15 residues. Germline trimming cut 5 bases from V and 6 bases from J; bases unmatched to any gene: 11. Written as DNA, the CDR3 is TGTGCCAGCAGCCTTACCGGGACAGGGACTTCCGAGCAGTACTTC. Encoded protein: CASSLTGTGTSEQYF.

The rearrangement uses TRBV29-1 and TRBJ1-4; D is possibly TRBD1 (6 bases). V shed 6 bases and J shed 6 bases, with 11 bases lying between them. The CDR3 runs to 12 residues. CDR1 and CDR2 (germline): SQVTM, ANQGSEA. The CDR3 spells CSVRGGDEKLFF. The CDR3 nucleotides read TGCAGCGTCAGGGGAGGGGATGAAAAACTGTTTTTT.

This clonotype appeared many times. The CDR3 here is CASSLIAGGNNNEQFF. CDR3 bases: TGTGCCAGCAGCTTAATAGCGGGGGGCAACAACAATGAGCAGTTCTTC. V usage is TRBV11-2 and J usage is TRBJ2-1; 10 positions agree with TRBD2. In germline, CDR1 is SGHAT, CDR2 FQNNGV. Trimming removed 2 bases from V and 5 bases from J; junction bases left unmatched: 6. This CDR3 region has 16 residues.